The 3 T cell receptor beta chains in this list originate from one sample, sequenced in a study of Ad26.COV2.S vaccination and SARS-CoV-2 variants. Only in-frame clones appear in the TCRdb table, and some are missing; sequencing was by immunoSEQ multiplex PCR. The repertoire consists of about 480,000 clones, with around 88% occurring once and the leading ten covering 9.5% to 15%. Treatment here: about 20 received Ad26.COV2.S at low or high dose, single or two shots; roughly 5 received placebo; per-sample allocation not given. Material that was analyzed had been drawn on day 63 after the first vaccine or placebo injection. The material was peripheral blood, obtained in a trial of Ad26.COV2.S vaccine versus placebo. Every receptor here comes from a person between 18 and 60 years old who received the Ad26.COV2.S COVID-19 vaccine or a placebo.

The V call is TRBV28, the J call TRBJ1-5, with D possibly TRBD1 on 6 matching bases. Germline-derived CDR1 and CDR2 are MDHEN and SYDVKM. The CDR3 covers 15 residues. The V gene lost 6 bases and the J gene lost 0 bases, with 12 bases spanning the gap. This CDR3 reads CASSPGTYSNQPQHF. The CDR3, as DNA: TGTGCCAGCAGCCCAGGGACATATAGCAATCAGCCCCAGCATTTT.

With respect to this clone: Being one base from a much bigger clone, this may be a read error. Other DNA sequences in the same sample also yield this CDR3. The chain uses TRBV6-6 and TRBJ2-1; no reliable D call. The CDR3 covers 12 residues. Trimming left V 6 bases short and J 0 bases short, with 3 bases between. The germline V gene encodes CDR1 MNHNY and CDR2 SVGAGI (reference sequence). CDR3: CASRGSYNEQFF. The CDR3 nucleotides are TGTGCCAGCAGAGGCTCCTACAATGAGCAGTTCTTC.

V is TRBV5-4 and J is TRBJ1-2; D is unresolved. The CDR3 loop spans 13 amino acids. Trimming took off 5 bases at V and 7 bases at J, with 15 bases between the two ends. Germline CDR1 SGHNT, CDR2 YYREEE (reference sequence). This CDR3 reads CASSSRSGRGYTF. The CDR3 region has the DNA TGTGCCAGCAGTTCACGATCCGGTCGTGGCTACACCTTC.